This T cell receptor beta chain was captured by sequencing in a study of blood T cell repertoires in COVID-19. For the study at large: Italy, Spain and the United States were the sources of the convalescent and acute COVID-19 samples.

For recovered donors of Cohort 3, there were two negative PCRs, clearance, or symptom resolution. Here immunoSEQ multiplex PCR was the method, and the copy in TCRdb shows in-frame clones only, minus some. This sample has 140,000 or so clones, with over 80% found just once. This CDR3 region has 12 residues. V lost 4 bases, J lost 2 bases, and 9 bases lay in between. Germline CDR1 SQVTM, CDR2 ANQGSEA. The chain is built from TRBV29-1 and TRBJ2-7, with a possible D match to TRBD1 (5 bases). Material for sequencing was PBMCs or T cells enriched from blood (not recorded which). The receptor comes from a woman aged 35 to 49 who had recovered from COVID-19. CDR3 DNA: TGCAGCGTTGGAGGACACACCTACGAGCAGTACTTC. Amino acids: CSVGGHTYEQYF.